This T cell receptor (beta chain) emerged from a study of cytotoxic CD8 clonotypes in ibrutinib-treated CLL. Looking at the study overall: Patients gave response samples after a median around 11 months of treatment, range 6 to 36.

Sequencing was performed with immunoSEQ multiplex PCR; in TCRdb, only in-frame clones are kept and a portion is missing. The data show around 60,000 clones, around 68% seen once. This clone was observed a few times. CDR3 length equals 11 residues. Germline V gene data show CDR1 as SNHLY and CDR2 as FYNNEI. The germline V and J ends were trimmed by 5 bases and 16 bases, with 15 bases remaining between them. The rearrangement uses TRBV2 and TRBJ1-3; D remains unclear. The TCR was taken from a human donor with chronic lymphocytic leukemia. This sample comprised PBMCs, obtained after 12 months of ibrutinib treatment. The chain's CDR3 is CASSPLPLVYF. As DNA, the CDR3 is TGTGCCAGCAGTCCCCTCCCGCTGGTCTATTTT.